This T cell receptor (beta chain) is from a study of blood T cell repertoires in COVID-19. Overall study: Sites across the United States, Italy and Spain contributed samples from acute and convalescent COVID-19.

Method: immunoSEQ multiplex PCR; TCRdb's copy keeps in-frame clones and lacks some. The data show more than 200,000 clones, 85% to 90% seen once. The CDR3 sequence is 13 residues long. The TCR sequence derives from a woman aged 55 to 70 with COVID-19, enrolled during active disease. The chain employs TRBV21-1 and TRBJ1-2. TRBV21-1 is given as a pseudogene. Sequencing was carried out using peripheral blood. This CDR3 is CASTRETNYGYTF. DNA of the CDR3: TGTGCCAGCACCCGGGAAACTAACTATGGCTACACCTTC.